This T cell receptor beta chain was found in a study of CD8 T cells in ankylosing spondylitis. TCRdb redid the calling of the 5' RACE reads with MiXCR, one entry per CDR3 protein. The data hold 300,000 to 400,000 distinct CDR3 sequences, with 20% to 25% observed a single time. Germline assignment: CDR1 GTSNPN and CDR2 SVGIG (reference sequence). This CDR3 has 13 residues. The V gene end was trimmed by 4 bases and the J gene end by 12 bases; junction bases not matched to a gene: 8. The J gene is TRBJ2-6, the V gene TRBV30; TRBD1 matches at 8 bases. This receptor was taken from a male donor with ankylosing spondylitis or in good health (not recorded which). Sequenced sample: blood, either unsorted or a sorted T cell fraction (not recorded which). The CDR3 here is CAWTRGQGPVLTF. DNA of the CDR3: TGTGCCTGGACCCGAGGACAGGGACCCGTCCTGACTTTC.